Below are 5 T cell receptor beta chains sequenced from a single sample in a study of human T cells and chemical hapten exposure. Regarding time point: pre-sensitization, week 0. Sample treatment: therapeutic diphenylcyclopropenone sensitization with weekly scalp DPC. TCRdb reprocessed the RACE reads via MiXCR and lists one record per CDR3 protein. Of some 110,000 distinct CDR3 sequences in the sample, around 12% were seen once. Sequencing was performed on whole blood, taken in connection with sensitization to the hapten diphenylcyclopropenone (DPC). The receptors derive from a woman in her forties or fifties with alopecia areata. Some clones in this sample may be carry-over from other donors' samples.

V and J are TRBV4-2 and TRBJ1-2, with TRBD1 as a possible D gene (5 bases). The V and J ends lost 0 bases and 6 bases respectively, with 17 bases between them. CDR3 length: 16 amino acids. From germline, CDR1 is LGHNA and CDR2 YNFKEQ. CDR3 nucleotides: TGTGCCAGCAGCCAAGATCGGGGCAGGATGGCCGATGGCTACACCTTC. It yields the protein CASSQDRGRMADGYTF.

This clonotype was seen many times. CDR3 DNA sequence: TGCGCCAGCAGCTTGGTTCCGGGGGCAGGCACCGGGGAGCTGTTTTTT. Amino acids: CASSLVPGAGTGELFF. The chain combines TRBV5-1 with TRBJ2-2; D possibly uses TRBD1 or TRBD2 (6 bases each). The length of the CDR3 is 16 residues. Trimming removed 0 bases at V and 4 bases at J, with 13 bases between. Germline assignment: CDR1 SGHRS and CDR2 YFSETQ.

This clonotype was recorded a few times. CDR3 DNA sequence: TGTGCCAGCAGTGAGAGGGAGACCCAGTACTTC. This sequence encodes CASSERETQYF. The chain joins TRBV6-1 to TRBJ2-5; D unresolved. Germline-derived CDR1 and CDR2 are MNHNS and SASEGT. Trimming took off 3 bases at V and 5 bases at J, with 4 bases between the two ends. The CDR3 is 11 residues long.

This clonotype appeared a few times. The rearrangement joins TRBV20-1 to TRBJ1-6, with unresolved D. Germline V lookup: CDR1 DFQATT, CDR2 SNEGSKA (reference sequence). V lost 3 bases and J 7 bases, leaving 13 bases between the germline ends. The CDR3 is made up of 14 amino acids. In DNA, the CDR3 is TGCAGTGCTAGTCGGGGTCCTTTGAATTCACCCCTCCACTTT. Translated, it gives CSASRGPLNSPLHF.

Comment on this clonotype: Given a much more abundant clone one base away, this may be a read error. The gene calls are TRBV24-1 and TRBJ2-3; a possible D gene is TRBD2 (6 bases). Germline lookup yields CDR1 KGHDR and CDR2 SFDVKD. There are 15 residues in the CDR3. For the CDR3, the DNA is TGTGCCACCAGTGAGCCTAGCGTCCTCGCTGATAAGCAGTATTTT. This gives the protein CATSEPSVLADKQYF.